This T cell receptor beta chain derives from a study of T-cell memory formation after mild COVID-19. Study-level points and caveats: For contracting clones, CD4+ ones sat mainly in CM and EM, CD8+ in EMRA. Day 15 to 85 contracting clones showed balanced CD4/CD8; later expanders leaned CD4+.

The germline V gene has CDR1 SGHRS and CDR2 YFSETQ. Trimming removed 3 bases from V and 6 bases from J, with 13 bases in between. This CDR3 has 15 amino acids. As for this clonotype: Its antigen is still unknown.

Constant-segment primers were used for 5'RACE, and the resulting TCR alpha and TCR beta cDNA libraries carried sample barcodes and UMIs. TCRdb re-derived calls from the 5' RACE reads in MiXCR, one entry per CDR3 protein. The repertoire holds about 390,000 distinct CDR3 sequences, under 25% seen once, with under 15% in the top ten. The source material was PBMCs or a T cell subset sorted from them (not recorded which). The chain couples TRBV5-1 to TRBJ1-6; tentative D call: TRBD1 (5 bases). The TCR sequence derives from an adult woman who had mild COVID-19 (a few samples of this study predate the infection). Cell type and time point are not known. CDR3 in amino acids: CASSSNGARNSPLHF. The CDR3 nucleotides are TGCGCCAGCAGCTCAAACGGGGCCCGTAATTCACCCCTCCACTTT.